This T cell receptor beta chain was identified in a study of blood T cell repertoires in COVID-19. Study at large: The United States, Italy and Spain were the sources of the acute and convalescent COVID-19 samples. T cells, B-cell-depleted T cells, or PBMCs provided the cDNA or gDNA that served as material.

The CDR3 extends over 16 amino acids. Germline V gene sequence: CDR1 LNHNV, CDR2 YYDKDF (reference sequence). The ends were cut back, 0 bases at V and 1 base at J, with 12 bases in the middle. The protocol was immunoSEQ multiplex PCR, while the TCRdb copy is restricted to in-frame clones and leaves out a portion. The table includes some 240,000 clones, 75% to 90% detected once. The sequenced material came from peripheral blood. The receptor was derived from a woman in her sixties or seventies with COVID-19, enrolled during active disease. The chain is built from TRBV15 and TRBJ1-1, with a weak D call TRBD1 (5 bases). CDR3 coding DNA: TGTGCCACCAGCAGAGATTCTAAACAGGAGAACACTGAAGCTTTCTTT. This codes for CATSRDSKQENTEAFF.